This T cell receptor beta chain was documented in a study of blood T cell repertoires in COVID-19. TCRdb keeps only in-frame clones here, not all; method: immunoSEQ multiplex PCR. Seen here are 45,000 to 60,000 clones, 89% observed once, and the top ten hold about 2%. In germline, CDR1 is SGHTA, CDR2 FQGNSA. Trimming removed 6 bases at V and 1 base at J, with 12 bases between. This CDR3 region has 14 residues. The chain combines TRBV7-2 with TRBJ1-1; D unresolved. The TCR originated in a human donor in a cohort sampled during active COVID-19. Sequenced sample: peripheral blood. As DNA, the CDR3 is TGTGCCAGCAGGGGTGGGCTCCGGAACACTGAAGCTTTCTTT. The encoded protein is CASRGGLRNTEAFF.